The subject of this entry is one TCR beta chain. The V end was cut by 2 bases, the J end by 3 bases, with 11 bases between. CDR1 and CDR2 from the germline V gene are SNHLY and FYNNEI. The CDR3 contains 15 residues. The entry originates in a study of blood T cell repertoires in COVID-19. The overall study: From the United States, Italy and Spain came samples of acute and convalescent COVID-19.

Participant-reported clinical history was the basis for cohort assignment. This table comes from immunoSEQ multiplex PCR, and its TCRdb copy is limited to in-frame clones, with some not included. The sample yields 88,000 or so clones, 85% to 90% seen once. The receptor's source is a woman aged 45-65 years with acute COVID-19. The gene calls are TRBV2 and TRBJ2-1; D is perhaps TRBD2 (5 bases). Sequenced material: PBMCs or T cells enriched from blood (not recorded which). CDR3 in DNA: TGTGCCAGCAGTGAAATACTAGAGGGCTACAATGAGCAGTTCTTC. It yields the protein CASSEILEGYNEQFF.